The TCR beta chain under discussion was sequenced for a study of cytomegalovirus exposure and HLA in healthy donors. CDR1 SGDLS and CDR2 YYNGEE come from the germline V gene. The CDR3 covers 13 residues. Unrecorded immune exposures were likely, despite nominal health at sampling. PCR involved 60 Vbeta and 13 Jbeta primers. Method: immunoSEQ multiplex PCR; TCRdb's copy keeps in-frame clones and lacks some. The sample carries about 120,000 clones, 76% recorded once. Study-wide points: The dataset shows that most TCR sequences were rare, while some public TCRs occurred in many donors.

In the case of this clone: What it recognizes is unknown. One end of the junction fails to match germline, which may point to a read error.

The chain is built from TRBV9 and TRBJ1-2; D uncertain. Sequenced sample: PBMCs. This sequence originates from a man between 50 and 59 years old in good health and CMV-seropositive. The CDR3 here is CASSVVRSYGCTF. The CDR3 nucleotides are TGTGCCAGCAGCGTAGTTAGGAGCTATGGCTGCACCTTC.